The source of this T cell receptor beta chain is a study of cytomegalovirus exposure and HLA in healthy donors. Study-wide context: Early on, a data release was issued that held roughly 86 million unique TCRs from HLA-typed donors.

The PCR contained 60 Vbeta and 13 Jbeta primers. Profiled with immunoSEQ multiplex PCR; TCRdb holds only in-frame clones, not every one. Altogether some 98,000 clones are present, under 75% being singletons, with the ten largest covering 2% to 2.5%. Germline CDR1 reads MNHEY; CDR2 reads SVGAGI. The V and J ends lost 11 bases and 5 bases respectively, with 24 bases between them. CDR3 length: 15 residues. The sequence was collected from a man aged 50 to 60 in good health and CMV-seronegative. The chain uses TRBV6-5 and TRBJ2-5; TRBD2 might be the D (6 bases). The sequenced sample was PBMCs. CDR3 DNA: TGTGCCTCAAAGACTAGGGACTCCTTAAGGGAGACCCAGTACTTC. As protein: CASKTRDSLRETQYF.